This is a list of T cell receptor beta chains from one sample in a study of HIV-infected patients and healthy controls. TCRdb recomputed calls from the 5' RACE reads with MiXCR, one row per CDR3 protein. The repertoire holds around 19,000 distinct CDR3 sequences, more than 8% seen once, with roughly 2.5% in the top ten. The specimen was blood. Receptor source: an adult in good health. Each CDR3 is given with its conserved first and last residue. Each record gives: V gene, clone size, D gene, J gene, CDR3 protein, CDR3 DNA. D genes are given only for firm matches. Part of the rows lack a size; the others show once, few, many or a class for expanded clones.

TRBV20-1	many	TRBD2	TRBJ2-1	CSARDAGGPNEQFF	TGCAGTGCTAGAGATGCGGGGGGGCCCAATGAGCAGTTCTTC
TRBV7-2	many	NA	TRBJ2-5	CASSLAPPVGGGTQYF	TGTGCCAGCAGCTTAGCCCCCCCTGTGGGAGGGGGGACCCAGTACTTC
TRBV20-1	many	NA	TRBJ2-1	CSARDGSGVEQFF	TGCAGTGCACGGGACGGGTCGGGGGTCGAGCAGTTCTTC
TRBV5-1	NA	TRBD2	TRBJ2-5	CASSLGVLAGEETQYF	TGCGCCAGCAGCTTGGGGGTGCTAGCGGGAGAAGAGACCCAGTACTTC
TRBV29-1	medium-sized	NA	TRBJ1-2	CSVEFSGYGYTF	TGCAGCGTTGAGTTCAGTGGCTATGGCTACACCTTC
TRBV10-3	many	NA	TRBJ1-2	CAISESTGSYTF	TGTGCCATCAGTGAGTCAACAGGGAGCTACACCTTC
TRBV10-3	NA	NA	TRBJ1-5	CAIRTSINQPQHF	TGTGCCATCAGGACAAGTATCAATCAGCCCCAGCATTTT
TRBV18	NA	NA	TRBJ1-2	CASSPTRDGYTF	TGTGCCAGCTCACCCACTCGGGATGGCTACACCTTC
TRBV5-8	NA	NA	TRBJ1-6	CASSRRLGSYNSPLHF	TGTGCCAGCAGCCGGAGGCTGGGCTCCTATAATTCACCCCTCCACTTT
TRBV20-1	many	TRBD2	TRBJ2-1	CSARARLAAYNEQFF	TGCAGTGCTAGAGCCAGACTAGCGGCCTACAATGAGCAGTTCTTC
TRBV15	few	TRBD1	TRBJ1-1	CATSPHRGEGTEAFF	TGTGCCACCAGCCCCCACAGGGGGGAGGGTACTGAAGCTTTCTTT
TRBV10-3	many	NA	TRBJ1-5	CAISGGLYSNQPQHF	TGTGCCATCAGCGGGGGCCTTTATAGCAATCAGCCCCAGCATTTT
TRBV7-9	few	NA	TRBJ1-5	CASSLDSTYQPQHF	TGTGCCAGCAGCCTCGACAGCACCTATCAGCCCCAGCATTTT
TRBV5-4	many	NA	TRBJ1-6	CASSLRPGLDNSPLHF	TGTGCCAGCAGCTTGCGCCCAGGGCTGGATAATTCACCCCTCCACTTT
TRBV4-1	many	NA	TRBJ1-6	CASSLWWGPNSPLHF	TGCGCCAGCAGTCTATGGTGGGGCCCGAATTCACCCCTCCACTTT
TRBV20-1	many	NA	TRBJ1-2	CSARAPTGYIGGYTF	TGCAGTGCTAGGGCCCCCACAGGATATATTGGCGGCTACACCTTC